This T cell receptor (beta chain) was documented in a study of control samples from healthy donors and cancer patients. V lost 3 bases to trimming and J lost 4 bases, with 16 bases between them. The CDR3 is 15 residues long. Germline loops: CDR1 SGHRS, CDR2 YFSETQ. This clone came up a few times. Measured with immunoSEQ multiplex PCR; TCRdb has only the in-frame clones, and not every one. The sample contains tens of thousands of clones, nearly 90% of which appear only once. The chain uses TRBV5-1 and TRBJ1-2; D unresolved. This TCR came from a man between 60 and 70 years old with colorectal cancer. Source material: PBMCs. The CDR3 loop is CASSYTGSESYGYTF. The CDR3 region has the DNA TGCGCCAGCAGCTACACGGGGTCTGAAAGCTATGGCTACACCTTC.